Listed below are T cell receptor beta chains from one sample, sequenced in a study of shared clonotypes between healthy human individuals. Sequenced by immunoSEQ multiplex PCR; TCRdb stores in-frame clones only, minus some. The sample lists hundreds of thousands of clones, 96% occurring once. The sequencing sample was made of memory CD8+ T cells sorted from blood. The source of these receptors is a man aged 25 to 45 in good health. Both conserved end residues are part of each CDR3. A D gene is named only where the DNA matches it firmly. Some rows have no size entry. The others give once, few or many, or a class for an expanded clone.

DNA,CDR3,J,D,size,length,V
TGTGCCAGCAGTTACCCGACAGGGGGCAGCTATGGCTACACCTTC,CASSYPTGGSYGYTF,TRBJ1-2,TRBD1,NA,15,TRBV6-6
TGTGCCAGCAGTTTGGCAGGGCGCAGCAGCGAAAAACTGTTTTTT,CASSLAGRSSEKLFF,TRBJ1-4,NA,NA,15,TRBV28
TGTGCCAGCAGCTTATCACCGGGACTAGCCAACAATGAGCAGTTCTTC,CASSLSPGLANNEQFF,TRBJ2-1,TRBD2,once,16,TRBV11-3
TGCAGTGCTAGCAAGGGCAATGAGCAGTTCTTC,CSASKGNEQFF,TRBJ2-1,NA,NA,11,TRBV20-1
TGTGCCAGCATTTCTGTCCCGAGCTCCTACAATGAGCAGTTCTTC,CASISVPSSYNEQFF,TRBJ2-1,NA,NA,15,TRBV6-1
TGTGCCAGCAGCCTAGCCGGCAGGGAACACTATGGCTACACCTTC,CASSLAGREHYGYTF,TRBJ1-2,NA,NA,15,TRBV28
TGTGCCAGTAGTGAGACAGGGGCCTATGGCTACACCTTC,CASSETGAYGYTF,TRBJ1-2,TRBD1,few,13,TRBV19
TGTGCCAGCACCGGGCTGAACTATGGCTACACCTTC,CASTGLNYGYTF,TRBJ1-2,NA,NA,12,TRBV28
TGTGCCAGTAGTACAGGGGTTCGCTACGAGCAGTACTTC,CASSTGVRYEQYF,TRBJ2-7,NA,NA,13,TRBV19
TGTGCCATCAGCCCAGCCACAGATACGCAGTATTTT,CAISPATDTQYF,TRBJ2-3,NA,NA,12,TRBV10-3
TGTGCCTGGGACAGGGAGAGGTACACTGAAGCTTTCTTT,CAWDRERYTEAFF,TRBJ1-1,TRBD1,NA,13,TRBV30
TGTGCCAGCAGTTTAGGACTCTACGAGCAGTACTTC,CASSLGLYEQYF,TRBJ2-7,NA,few,12,TRBV28
TGTGCCAGCAGCTTGGTAGCAGCCAATCGGGCAGATACGCAGTATTTT,CASSLVAANRADTQYF,TRBJ2-3,NA,NA,16,TRBV5-6
TGTGCCAGTAGGGCGGCGGGAATCACTGAAGCTTTCTTT,CASRAAGITEAFF,TRBJ1-1,NA,NA,13,TRBV19
TGTGCCTGGACCCAGGGCACTGAAGCTTTCTTT,CAWTQGTEAFF,TRBJ1-1,NA,NA,11,TRBV30
TGTGCCAGCAGTTATATCAGCGGGGGCTACGAGCAGTACTTC,CASSYISGGYEQYF,TRBJ2-7,TRBD2,NA,14,TRBV6-5
TGTGCCAGCAGCTTAGTAACAGGGGGAGGTGAGACCCAGTACTTC,CASSLVTGGGETQYF,TRBJ2-5,TRBD1,NA,15,TRBV7-9
TGTGCCAGCAGCTTTTCTCTCGGGACAGGGTACGACTATGGCTACACCTTC,CASSFSLGTGYDYGYTF,TRBJ1-2,TRBD1,NA,17,TRBV7-9
TGTGCCAGTAGTCTATTAGCGGGCGCAGATACGCAGTATTTT,CASSLLAGADTQYF,TRBJ2-3,TRBD2,NA,14,TRBV19
TGTGCCAGCAGCTTGGGACAGGCCACCTACAATGAGCAGTTCTTC,CASSLGQATYNEQFF,TRBJ2-1,NA,once,15,TRBV5-6
TGTGCCAGCAGTTTACCACAGGGGACCCACTACGAGCAGTACTTC,CASSLPQGTHYEQYF,TRBJ2-7,TRBD1,NA,15,TRBV28
TGTGCCAGTAGTATAGATCTTACGGGGTACCAAGAGACCCAGTACTTC,CASSIDLTGYQETQYF,TRBJ2-5,NA,NA,16,TRBV19
TGTGCCAGCGGACAGGGTCTTAACTATGGCTACACCTTC,CASGQGLNYGYTF,TRBJ1-2,TRBD1,NA,13,TRBV18
TGTGCCAGCAGATGGAAGGGACAGCCGAACACTGAAGCTTTCTTT,CASRWKGQPNTEAFF,TRBJ1-1,TRBD1,NA,15,TRBV7-9
TGTGCCAGCAGCTCGATTCTAGCGGGGGGTCCCTACGAGCAGTACTTC,CASSSILAGGPYEQYF,TRBJ2-7,TRBD2,once,16,TRBV7-2
TGTGCCAGCAGTTTAGGGGGACAGGCCTACGAGCAGTACTTC,CASSLGGQAYEQYF,TRBJ2-7,TRBD1,NA,14,TRBV28
TGCGCCAGCAGCCAAGATAGGGGGATGGCCGACGCCGGGGAGCTGTTTTTT,CASSQDRGMADAGELFF,TRBJ2-2,NA,NA,17,TRBV4-1
TGTGCCATCAACAGGGTGGGAAATTCACCCCTCCACTTT,CAINRVGNSPLHF,TRBJ1-6,NA,NA,13,TRBV6-1
TGTGCCAGCAGTTTAGGGACAGGGGATGGCTACACCTTC,CASSLGTGDGYTF,TRBJ1-2,TRBD1,NA,13,TRBV27
TGTGCCAGCAGCTTCGGGCAGCCCGGAGGGGAGCTGTTTTTT,CASSFGQPGGELFF,TRBJ2-2,NA,NA,14,TRBV5-5
TGTGCCAGCGAAACAGGGTACAATGAGCAGTTCTTC,CASETGYNEQFF,TRBJ2-1,NA,NA,12,TRBV25-1
TGTGCCAGTAAAAGGGGTAATGAAAAACTGTTTTTT,CASKRGNEKLFF,TRBJ1-4,NA,NA,12,TRBV19
TGTGCCAGCAGCTTGCGGGGAAACAATGAGCAGTTCTTC,CASSLRGNNEQFF,TRBJ2-1,NA,NA,13,TRBV11-3
TGTGCCTCGAGGGCTAGCGGGATATTTAATTTGGGCACAGATACGCAGTATTTT,CASRASGIFNLGTDTQYF,TRBJ2-3,TRBD2,NA,18,TRBV19
TGTGCCAGCTCGAAGGGGCTGGTTGATCCCACTGAAGCTTTCTTT,CASSKGLVDPTEAFF,TRBJ1-1,NA,NA,15,TRBV5-4
TGTGCCAGCAGCTTAGTGGGGATCGGGGAGCTGTTTTTT,CASSLVGIGELFF,TRBJ2-2,NA,NA,13,TRBV11-3
TGTGCCAGTAGTCGGATTGCAACTAATGAAAAACTGTTTTTT,CASSRIATNEKLFF,TRBJ1-4,NA,NA,14,TRBV19
TGTGCCGCCAACCGGGCGGGTGAAGGCAATGAGCAGTTCTTC,CAANRAGEGNEQFF,TRBJ2-1,NA,NA,14,TRBV28
TGTGCCACCAGCAGAGAAATAGCGGGAGGCTACGAGCAGTACTTC,CATSREIAGGYEQYF,TRBJ2-7,TRBD2,NA,15,TRBV15
TGTGCCAGCAGCTTGGGACGGGAGTGGTGGGCAGATACGCAGTATTTT,CASSLGREWWADTQYF,TRBJ2-3,NA,NA,16,TRBV5-4
TGTGCCAGCAGTTTAGGGGGGCGCACTGAAGCTTTCTTT,CASSLGGRTEAFF,TRBJ1-1,NA,NA,13,TRBV27
TGTGCCAGTAGGCCCCAAGGGCCTGGAAACACCATATATTTT,CASRPQGPGNTIYF,TRBJ1-3,NA,NA,14,TRBV19
TGTGCCAGCAGTTTTTCTCCTTCCGTCGGGACTCGTTACGAGCAGTACTTC,CASSFSPSVGTRYEQYF,TRBJ2-7,NA,NA,17,TRBV28
TGTGCCAGCAGTTACGTACTAGCGGGAGTGGACGAGCAGTACTTC,CASSYVLAGVDEQYF,TRBJ2-7,TRBD2,NA,15,TRBV6-6
TGTGCCATCAGTGAGTCCGAGACACTCCACACAGATACGCAGTATTTT,CAISESETLHTDTQYF,TRBJ2-3,NA,once,16,TRBV10-3
TGTGCCATCCGGGACTCCTACGAGCAGTACTTC,CAIRDSYEQYF,TRBJ2-7,NA,NA,11,TRBV6-1